These 21 T cell receptor beta chains were sequenced from one sample in a study of early T cells in non-severe SARS-CoV-2 infection. Each CDR3 protein is one row after TCRdb ran MiXCR on the 5' RACE reads. The table has 61,000 or so distinct CDR3 sequences, 12% seen once. Material: whole blood, obtained at baseline. The receptors originated from an adult who was a healthcare worker with PCR-confirmed SARS-CoV-2 infection or an uninfected control (not recorded which). The donor label of this sample is uncertain.

This clonotype was picked up a small number of times. This chain joins TRBV29-1 and TRBJ1-3; 9 nucleotides match TRBD1. Germline V gene data show CDR1 as SQVTM and CDR2 as ANQGSEA. The CDR3 has 13 residues. V lost 6 bases, J lost 2 bases, and 2 bases stayed unmatched. CDR3 DNA sequence: TGCAGCGTGCGGACAGGGGCTGGAAACACCATATATTTT. Protein sequence: CSVRTGAGNTIYF.

This clonotype was seen more than once but under ten times. The gene calls are TRBV4-1 and TRBJ2-5, with 8 bases lining up with TRBD2. The CDR3 sequence is 15 residues long. CDR1 is MGHRA and CDR2 is YSYEKL in the germline V gene. Trimming at V came to 1 base and at J to 5 bases, leaving 6 bases not matched to a gene. The CDR3 sequence: CASSQVGTGGETQYF. The CDR3, as DNA: TGCGCCAGCAGCCAAGTCGGGACGGGGGGGGAGACCCAGTACTTC.

This clonotype came up a few times. The chain has TRBV2 and TRBJ2-5, with D possibly being TRBD1 or TRBD2 (5 bases each). Trimming took off 2 bases at V and 1 base at J, with 8 bases between the two ends. CDR1 and CDR2 (germline): SNHLY, FYNNEI. There are 14 residues in the CDR3. The CDR3 sequence: CASSEIGTQETQYF. In DNA, the CDR3 is TGTGCCAGCAGTGAAATAGGGACCCAAGAGACCCAGTACTTC. The entire variable domain, with the rest obtained from reference TRBV2 and TRBJ2-5, is as follows: EPEVTQTPSHQVTQMGQEVILRCVPISNHLYFYWYRQILGQKVEFLVSFYNNEISEKSEIFDDQFSVERPDGSNFTLKIRSTKLEDSAMYFCASSEIGTQETQYFGPGTRLLVL.

The table lists this clonotype with many counts. The rearrangement links TRBV10-1 to TRBJ1-2, with D maybe TRBD1 (5 bases). The CDR3 contains 13 residues. The V end lost 0 bases, the J end lost 8 bases, and 10 bases lay between the germline ends. Germline-derived CDR1 and CDR2 are WNHNN and SYGVQD (reference sequence). The CDR3 sequence is CASSESQGRGYTF. CDR3 coding DNA: TGCGCCAGCAGTGAGTCTCAGGGACGGGGCTACACCTTC.

This clonotype was recorded at least ten times. The rearrangement links TRBV2 to TRBJ2-1; 11 bases line up with TRBD2. This CDR3 has 15 amino acids. Germline-derived CDR1 and CDR2 are SNHLY and FYNNEI. The trim removed 6 bases at V and 4 bases at J, leaving 5 bases unmatched. CDR3 residues: CASRPLAGEYNEQFF. The CDR3 bases are TGTGCCAGCAGACCACTAGCGGGGGAATACAATGAGCAGTTCTTC. The whole variable domain, remainder taken from reference TRBV2 and TRBJ2-1, is EPEVTQTPSHQVTQMGQEVILRCVPISNHLYFYWYRQILGQKVEFLVSFYNNEISEKSEIFDDQFSVERPDGSNFTLKIRSTKLEDSAMYFCASRPLAGEYNEQFFGPGTRLTVL.

This clonotype was found a few times. This sequence joins TRBV5-1 and TRBJ1-2; 7 bases are a match to TRBD1. Germline CDR1 SGHRS, CDR2 YFSETQ. The CDR3 has 13 residues. The V segment lost 4 bases and the J segment 8 bases; nucleotides outside the gene matches: 8. The CDR3 nucleotides are TGCGCCAGCAGCCGGGACAGTTTGTACGGCTACACCTTC. It translates to CASSRDSLYGYTF.

In this sample, this clonotype turned up a few times. The chain has TRBV10-1 and TRBJ1-4; a weak D match, TRBD1 (6 bases). Germline-derived CDR1 and CDR2 are WNHNN and SYGVQD (reference sequence). Trimming removed 11 bases at V and 7 bases at J, with 26 bases between. This CDR3 has 16 residues. CDR3 DNA sequence: TGCGCCTCAGGGGAAGGAGACAGGCATTCGGGTGAAAAACTGTTTTTT. Protein product: CASGEGDRHSGEKLFF.

The chain combines TRBV18 with TRBJ1-4, with TRBD1 as a possible D gene (5 bases). Trimming shortened V by 3 bases and J by 7 bases, and 12 bases separated the two germline ends. This CDR3 region has 14 residues. The germline V gene encodes CDR1 KGHSH and CDR2 LQKENI. The CDR3 sequence: CASSPGGMGEKLFF. Here the CDR3 DNA reads TGTGCCAGCTCACCCGGGGGAATGGGTGAAAAACTGTTTTTT.

This clonotype came up many times. The genes are TRBV24-1 and TRBJ2-1; 10 nucleotides line up with TRBD1. V dropped 2 bases and J dropped 9; count of bases not matched to a gene: 9. Germline CDR1 is KGHDR and CDR2 is SFDVKD. This CDR3 region has 16 residues. This CDR3 reads CATSDSRTGGFGEQFF. CDR3 coding DNA: TGTGCCACCAGTGATTCTAGGACAGGGGGATTCGGTGAGCAGTTCTTC.

The chain joins TRBV7-7 to TRBJ2-1, with D maybe TRBD1 (6 bases). The CDR3 runs to 15 residues. CDR1 and CDR2 (germline): SSHAT, FNYEAQ (reference sequence). V was pared by 0 bases and J by 6 bases, with 12 bases between. The CDR3: CASSLAGGRVNEQFF. The CDR3, as DNA: TGTGCCAGCAGCTTAGCAGGGGGACGTGTCAATGAGCAGTTCTTC.

The table lists this clonotype with a few counts. The chain has TRBV18 and TRBJ2-5; no firm D call. Germline CDR1 reads KGHSH; CDR2 reads LQKENI. The germline V and J ends were trimmed by 1 base and 4 bases, with 10 bases remaining between them. The CDR3 sequence is 14 residues long. CDR3 coding DNA: TGTGCCAGCTCACCACGATTGGTTCCAGAGACCCAGTACTTC. It is translated as CASSPRLVPETQYF.

The chain links TRBV5-1 to TRBJ2-3; no firm D call. The CDR3 extends over 15 amino acids. Germline loops: CDR1 SGHRS, CDR2 YFSETQ. V lost 1 base and J lost 0, with 9 bases in between. CDR3 in DNA: TGCGCCAGCAGCTTGCTGCGGAAGAGCACAGATACGCAGTATTTT. Its protein product is CASSLLRKSTDTQYF.

The V gene is TRBV10-2, the J gene TRBJ2-7; D perhaps matches TRBD2 (6 bases). Trimming pared 3 bases from V and 2 bases from J, leaving 20 bases between. Germline CDR1 reads WSHSY; CDR2 reads SAAADI. CDR3 length: 17 amino acids. The CDR3 sequence: CASSDPGVAPYTYEQYV. In nucleotides, the CDR3 is TGCGCCAGCAGTGACCCGGGGGTCGCACCCTATACCTACGAGCAGTACGTC.

This clonotype was seen a few times. The rearrangement links TRBV6-1 to TRBJ1-1; D perhaps matches TRBD1 (6 bases). Trimming cost V 6 bases and J 6 bases, with 14 bases left between them. CDR3 length equals 13 residues. The germline gives CDR1 MNHNS, CDR2 SASEGT. The CDR3 is CASRHRGGSEAFF. Here the CDR3 DNA reads TGTGCCAGCAGACACCGGGGGGGCTCTGAAGCTTTCTTT.

This clonotype was recorded a few times. The V and J genes are TRBV6-1 and TRBJ1-1; 7 nucleotides agree with TRBD1. This CDR3 spans 14 amino acids. Germline trimming cut 5 bases from V and 10 bases from J; bases unmatched to any gene: 13. The V gene's germline CDR1 is MNHNS and CDR2 SASEGT. CDR3 region: CASSSRGPNESAFF. As DNA, the CDR3 is TGTGCCAGCAGTTCGAGGGGGCCGAATGAATCAGCTTTCTTT.

This clonotype has at least ten counts. CDR3 region: CASSLQATDTQYF. The CDR3 nucleotides read TGCGCCAGCAGTTTACAAGCCACAGATACGCAGTATTTT. The V call is TRBV10-2, the J call TRBJ2-3; unclear D gene. CDR1 and CDR2 (germline): WSHSY, SAAADI. Trimming cost V 5 bases and J 2 bases, with 8 bases left between them. The CDR3 loop spans 13 amino acids.

The V and J genes are TRBV10-3 and TRBJ1-3; unclear D gene. The germline V gene has CDR1 ENHRY and CDR2 SYGVKD. V lost 9 bases and J lost 7, with 10 bases in between. The CDR3 sequence is 11 residues long. The CDR3 reads CAIGPSNTIYF. The CDR3 bases are TGTGCCATAGGCCCGTCTAACACCATATATTTT.

As for this clonotype: Mismatch with germline at one junction end may stem from a read error. The chain carries TRBV25-1 and TRBJ2-3; 7 nucleotides line up with TRBD2. CDR1 MGHDK and CDR2 SYGVNS come from the germline V gene. The CDR3 extends over 10 amino acids. DNA of the CDR3: TGTGTCAGCGGGGTGAATACGCAGTATTTT. Its translation is CVSGVNTQYF.

This clonotype was seen just once. The chain employs TRBV29-1 and TRBJ1-2; perhaps TRBD1 as D (6 bases). V was pared by 7 bases and J by 0 bases, with 9 bases between. Per germline, CDR1 SQVTM and CDR2 ANQGSEA. The length of the CDR3 is 12 residues. The DNA for the CDR3 is TGCAGCGGGAGACAGGCTAACTATGGCTACACCTTC. It yields the protein CSGRQANYGYTF. Based on the CDR3 plus reference TRBV29-1 and TRBJ1-2, the full variable domain is SAVISQKPSRDICQRGTSLTIQCQVDSQVTMMFWYRQQPGQSLTLIATANQGSEATYESGFVIDKFPISRPNLTFSTLTVSNMSPEDSSIYLCSGRQANYGYTFGSGTRLTVV.

This clonotype occurred a few times. This chain uses TRBV7-3 with TRBJ2-3, with 8 positions matching TRBD1. The CDR3 spans 15 residues. Losses at the gene ends were 6 bases for V and 8 bases for J; bases not matched to a gene: 13. The V gene's germline CDR1 is SGHTA and CDR2 FQGTGA. The CDR3 DNA is TGTGCCAGCAGATTACAGGAGGGACAGGCCTTTACGCAGTATTTT. This gives the protein CASRLQEGQAFTQYF.

V and J are TRBV7-3 and TRBJ1-1, with no clear D. The germline V gene encodes CDR1 SGHTA and CDR2 FQGTGA. Trimming removed 4 bases from V and 2 bases from J, with 8 bases in between. The CDR3 is made up of 13 amino acids. CDR3 protein: CASSSSANTEAFF. Written as DNA, the CDR3 is TGTGCCAGCAGCTCCTCAGCAAACACTGAAGCTTTCTTT.